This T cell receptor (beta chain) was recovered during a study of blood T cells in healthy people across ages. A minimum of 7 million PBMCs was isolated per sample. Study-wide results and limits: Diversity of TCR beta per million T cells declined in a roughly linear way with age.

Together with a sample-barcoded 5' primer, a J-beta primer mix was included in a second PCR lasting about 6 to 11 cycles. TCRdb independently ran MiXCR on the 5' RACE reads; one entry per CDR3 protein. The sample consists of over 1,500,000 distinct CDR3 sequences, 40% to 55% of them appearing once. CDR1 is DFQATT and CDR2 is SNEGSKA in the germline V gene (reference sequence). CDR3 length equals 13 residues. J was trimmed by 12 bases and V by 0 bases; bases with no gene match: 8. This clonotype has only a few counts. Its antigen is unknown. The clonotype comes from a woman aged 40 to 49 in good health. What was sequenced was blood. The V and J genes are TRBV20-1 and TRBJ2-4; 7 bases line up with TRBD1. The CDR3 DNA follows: TGCAGTGCTAGAGAATCGGGACAGTCGGCTCAGTACTTC. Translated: CSARESGQSAQYF.